This entry is about one T cell receptor beta chain. Its antigen is not known. CDR3 length equals 18 residues. The ends lost 5 bases at V and 2 bases at J; junction bases unmatched: 12. From germline, CDR1 is SEHNR and CDR2 FQNEAQ (reference sequence). The table came from immunoSEQ multiplex PCR; TCRdb's copy has only in-frame clones and leaves some out. This sample yields 2 million to 2.5 million clones, of which roughly 93% are seen a single time; 0.35% to 0.5% belongs to the top ten. The sample originates from a study of shared clonotypes between healthy human individuals. General study results and limits: Investigators expected sequencing depth to affect clonotype sharing among donors.

Sequenced: naive CD4+ T cells from PBMCs. The subset here: CD45RA+ positively selected. The clonotype comes from a man between 18 and 29 years old in good health. Some clones in this sample may be carry-over from other donors' samples. This chain uses TRBV7-9 with TRBJ2-3; 11 nucleotides line up with TRBD2. CDR3 bases: TGTGCCAGCAGCGCCACTCCCGGGACTAGCGGCTTCACAGATACGCAGTATTTT. Its protein product is CASSATPGTSGFTDTQYF.